Below, one TCR beta chain is given with its context. Its specificity is not known. The treatment was: 15 Gy SBRT to primary tumor, nephrectomy 4 weeks later. The tumor was a clear cell renal cell carcinoma. These data belong to a study of radiation and T cells in renal cell carcinoma. Findings and limits, study-wide: Intratumoral heterogeneity was not captured in these approximately 0.91 g regions. Compared with controls, irradiated tumors had more, larger dominant CDR3 motifs.

Profiling relied on immunoSEQ multiplex PCR, and the TCRdb table lists in-frame clones only, not all of them. The sample holds under 25,000 clones, just over 60% seen once. Germline CDR1 and CDR2: SGDLS and YYNGEE. The ends were cut back, 4 bases at V and 2 bases at J, with 10 bases in the middle. This CDR3 has 13 amino acids. The input for sequencing was tumor tissue, taken from a patient whose treatment included radiotherapy and nephrectomy. The receptor's source is a woman in her seventies with renal cell carcinoma. This rearrangement joins TRBV9 to TRBJ2-7; D unresolved. The CDR3 sequence: CASSPLGAYEQYF. DNA for the CDR3: TGTGCCAGCAGCCCCCTGGGCGCCTACGAGCAGTACTTC.